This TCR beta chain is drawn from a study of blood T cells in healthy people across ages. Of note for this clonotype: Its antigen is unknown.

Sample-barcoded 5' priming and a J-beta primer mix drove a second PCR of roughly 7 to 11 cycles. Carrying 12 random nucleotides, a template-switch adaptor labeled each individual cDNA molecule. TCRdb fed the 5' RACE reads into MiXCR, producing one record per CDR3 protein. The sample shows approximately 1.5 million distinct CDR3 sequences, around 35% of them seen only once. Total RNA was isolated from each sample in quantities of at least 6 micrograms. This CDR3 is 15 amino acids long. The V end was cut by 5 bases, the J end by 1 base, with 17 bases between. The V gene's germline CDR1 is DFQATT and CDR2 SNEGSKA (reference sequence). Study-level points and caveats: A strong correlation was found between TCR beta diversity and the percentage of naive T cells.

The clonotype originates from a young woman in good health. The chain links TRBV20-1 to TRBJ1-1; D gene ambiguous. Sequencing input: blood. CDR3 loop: CSADMTSRANTEAFF. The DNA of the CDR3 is TGCAGTGCTGACATGACCTCAAGGGCGAACACTGAAGCTTTCTTT.